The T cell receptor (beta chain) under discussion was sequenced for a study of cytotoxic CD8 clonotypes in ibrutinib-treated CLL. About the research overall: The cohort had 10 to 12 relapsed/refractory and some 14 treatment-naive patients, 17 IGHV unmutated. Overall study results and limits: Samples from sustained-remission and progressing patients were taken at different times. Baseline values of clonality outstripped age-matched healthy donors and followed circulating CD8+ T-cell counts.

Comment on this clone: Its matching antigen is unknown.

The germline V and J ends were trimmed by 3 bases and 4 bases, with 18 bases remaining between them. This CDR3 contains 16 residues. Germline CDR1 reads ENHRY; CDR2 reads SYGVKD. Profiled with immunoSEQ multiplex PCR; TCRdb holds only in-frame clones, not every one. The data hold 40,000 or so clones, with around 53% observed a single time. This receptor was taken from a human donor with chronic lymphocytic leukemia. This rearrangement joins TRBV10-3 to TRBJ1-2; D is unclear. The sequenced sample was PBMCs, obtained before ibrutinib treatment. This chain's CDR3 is CAISDQTRRASYGYTF. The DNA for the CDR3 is TGTGCCATCAGTGACCAGACTCGCCGGGCCTCCTATGGCTACACCTTC.